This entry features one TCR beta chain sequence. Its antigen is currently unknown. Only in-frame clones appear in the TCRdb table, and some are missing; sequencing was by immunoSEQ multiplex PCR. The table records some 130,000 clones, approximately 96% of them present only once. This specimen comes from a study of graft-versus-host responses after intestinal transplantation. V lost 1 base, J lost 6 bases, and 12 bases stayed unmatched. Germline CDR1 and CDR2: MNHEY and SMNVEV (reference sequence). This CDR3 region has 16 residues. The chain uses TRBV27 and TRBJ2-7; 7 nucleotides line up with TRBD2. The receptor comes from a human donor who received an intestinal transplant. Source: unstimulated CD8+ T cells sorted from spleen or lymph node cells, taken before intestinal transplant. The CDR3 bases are TGTGCCAGCAGTTTATTGATGATCGGGAGGATGGGCGAGCAGTACTTC. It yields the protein CASSLLMIGRMGEQYF.